These 14 T cell receptor beta chains share one sample of origin, sequenced in a study of Ad26.COV2.S vaccination and SARS-CoV-2 variants. Profiling relied on immunoSEQ multiplex PCR, and the TCRdb table lists in-frame clones only, not all of them. The sample consists of approximately 420,000 clones, roughly 90% of them appearing once. Treatment specified: 15 to 20 received Ad26.COV2.S at low or high dose, single or two shots; 5 received placebo; per-sample allocation not given. Vaccine and placebo recipients were sampled on day 63 after the first injection. The sequences come from peripheral blood, collected in a trial of Ad26.COV2.S vaccine versus placebo. All receptors come from a person between 18 and 65 years old who received the Ad26.COV2.S COVID-19 vaccine or a placebo.

The J gene is TRBJ2-2, the V gene TRBV29-1, with 14 bases aligning to TRBD2. The V gene's germline CDR1 is SQVTM and CDR2 ANQGSEA. The CDR3 consists of 16 residues. The trim removed 4 bases at V and 4 bases at J, leaving 5 bases unmatched. The CDR3 sequence is CSVAGTSGGGTGELFF. CDR3 coding DNA: TGCAGCGTTGCCGGGACTAGCGGGGGTGGCACCGGGGAGCTGTTTTTT.

This clone was counted once. CDR3 sequence: CASSLTGSVYTF. Written as DNA, the CDR3 is TGTGCCAGCAGTCTGACAGGCTCTGTCTACACCTTC. The chain uses TRBV6-2 or TRBV6-3 and TRBJ1-2; maybe TRBD1 (6 bases). The CDR3 totals 12 residues. V was shortened by 5 bases and J by 10 bases, with 14 bases between the two germline ends. Per the germline V gene, CDR1 is MNHEY and CDR2 is SVGEGT.

This chain connects TRBV11-3 to TRBJ2-1, with 8 bases identical to TRBD2. The CDR3 has 16 residues. J was trimmed by 6 bases and V by 1 base; bases with no gene match: 8. Per the germline V gene, CDR1 is SGHNT and CDR2 is YENEEA. CDR3 residues: CASSLGVNGGANEQFF. The CDR3 DNA reads as TGTGCCAGCAGCTTAGGCGTCAACGGGGGGGCCAATGAGCAGTTCTTC.

The CDR3 here is CASSQDLAGGISTDTQYF. The CDR3 nucleotides read TGCGCCAGCAGCCAAGATTTAGCGGGGGGGATTAGCACAGATACGCAGTATTTT. The chain has TRBV4-3 and TRBJ2-3, with 11 bases that match TRBD2. Germline trimming cut 0 bases from V and 0 bases from J; bases unmatched to any gene: 5. The CDR3 sequence is 18 residues long. Germline V gene data show CDR1 as LGHNA and CDR2 as YSLEER.

This clone has only a few counts. CDR3 loop: CASRFLAARNTIYF. CDR3 in DNA: TGTGCCAGCAGGTTTCTAGCGGCTCGGAACACCATATATTTT. This rearrangement joins TRBV28 to TRBJ1-3; D remains unclear. The CDR3 consists of 14 residues. V was trimmed by 6 bases and J by 7 bases, leaving 16 bases between them. Germline-derived CDR1 and CDR2 are MDHEN and SYDVKM.

The chain employs TRBV10-1 and TRBJ2-3; 8 bases line up with TRBD1. V was pared by 6 bases and J by 2 bases, with 10 bases of the junction left unmatched. The germline V gene has CDR1 WNHNN and CDR2 SYGVQD (reference sequence). The CDR3 is 16 residues long. The CDR3 DNA sequence: TGCGCCAGCAGCTACGGACAGGGACTGATCACAGATACGCAGTATTTT. As protein: CASSYGQGLITDTQYF.

V is TRBV4-3 and J is TRBJ2-6, with 9 bases matching TRBD1. Germline CDR1 reads LGHNA; CDR2 reads YSLEER. The CDR3 extends over 18 amino acids. The V gene end was trimmed by 1 base and the J gene end by 0 bases; junction bases not matched to a gene: 4. The CDR3 DNA follows: TGCGCCAGCAGCCAAGGGGACAGGGAGGTCTCTGGGGCCAACGTCCTGACTTTC. Its translation is CASSQGDREVSGANVLTF.

This chain joins TRBV6-1 and TRBJ1-2, with 8 bases lining up with TRBD1. The CDR3 covers 14 residues. Germline V CDR1 and CDR2: MNHNS, SASEGT. V gave up 1 base and J gave up 6 bases; unmatched junction bases: 4. CDR3: CASSEVTGVDGYTF. CDR3 sequence (DNA): TGTGCCAGCAGTGAAGTGACAGGGGTGGATGGCTACACCTTC.

This chain connects TRBV5-1 to TRBJ1-1; 8 bases are shared with TRBD1. The V gene's germline CDR1 is SGHRS and CDR2 YFSETQ. J lost 0 bases, V lost 4 bases, and 5 bases had no gene match. The CDR3 covers 15 residues. CDR3 in amino acids: CASSTYRGVNTEAFF. The CDR3, as DNA: TGCGCCAGCAGCACCTACAGGGGGGTGAACACTGAAGCTTTCTTT.

This clone has only one observation. CDR3 DNA: TGTGCCAGCAGTTGGACTAGCGGTCCCGAGACCCAGTACTTC. Residues: CASSWTSGPETQYF. The chain couples TRBV27 to TRBJ2-5; 10 bases align to TRBD2. Germline loops: CDR1 MNHEY, CDR2 SMNVEV (reference sequence). After removal of 4 bases from V and 5 bases from J, the junction contained 4 bases not matched to a gene. The CDR3 covers 14 residues.

This chain uses TRBV6-5 with TRBJ1-5; TRBD1 matches at 7 bases. Germline values: CDR1 MNHEY, CDR2 SVGAGI. V was clipped by 4 bases and J by 7 bases; unmatched bases: 13. The CDR3 length is 16 residues. The CDR3 DNA follows: TGTGCCAGCAGTTCCCTACGACAGGGTTTCAGACAGCCCCAGCATTTT. It encodes CASSSLRQGFRQPQHF.

The chain links TRBV5-5 to TRBJ2-3; the match to TRBD2 covers 10 bases. Trimming at V came to 5 bases and at J to 2 bases, leaving 11 bases not matched to a gene. The CDR3 is made up of 17 amino acids. Germline V CDR1 and CDR2: SGHKS, YYEKEE (reference sequence). DNA of the CDR3: TGTGCCAGCAGGGCCGGGACTAGCGTACGACACACAGATACGCAGTATTTT. This encodes CASRAGTSVRHTDTQYF.

V and J are TRBV7-3 and TRBJ1-2; 8 nucleotides match TRBD1. V shed 3 bases and J 1 base; nucleotides not matched to a gene: 10. The CDR3 has 17 amino acids. CDR1 and CDR2 (germline): SGHTA, FQGTGA. The CDR3, as DNA: TGTGCCAGCAGCTTGTCACAAGACACAGGGGGTAACTATGGCTACACCTTC. This sequence encodes CASSLSQDTGGNYGYTF.

This sequence joins TRBV7-2 and TRBJ2-2, with TRBD1 as a possible D gene (6 bases). Trimming removed 3 bases at V and 1 base at J, with 9 bases between. CDR1 SGHTA and CDR2 FQGNSA come from the germline V gene. This CDR3 contains 15 residues. CDR3 protein: CASSFLQGNTGELFF. CDR3 coding DNA: TGTGCCAGCAGCTTTCTACAGGGGAACACCGGGGAGCTGTTTTTT.